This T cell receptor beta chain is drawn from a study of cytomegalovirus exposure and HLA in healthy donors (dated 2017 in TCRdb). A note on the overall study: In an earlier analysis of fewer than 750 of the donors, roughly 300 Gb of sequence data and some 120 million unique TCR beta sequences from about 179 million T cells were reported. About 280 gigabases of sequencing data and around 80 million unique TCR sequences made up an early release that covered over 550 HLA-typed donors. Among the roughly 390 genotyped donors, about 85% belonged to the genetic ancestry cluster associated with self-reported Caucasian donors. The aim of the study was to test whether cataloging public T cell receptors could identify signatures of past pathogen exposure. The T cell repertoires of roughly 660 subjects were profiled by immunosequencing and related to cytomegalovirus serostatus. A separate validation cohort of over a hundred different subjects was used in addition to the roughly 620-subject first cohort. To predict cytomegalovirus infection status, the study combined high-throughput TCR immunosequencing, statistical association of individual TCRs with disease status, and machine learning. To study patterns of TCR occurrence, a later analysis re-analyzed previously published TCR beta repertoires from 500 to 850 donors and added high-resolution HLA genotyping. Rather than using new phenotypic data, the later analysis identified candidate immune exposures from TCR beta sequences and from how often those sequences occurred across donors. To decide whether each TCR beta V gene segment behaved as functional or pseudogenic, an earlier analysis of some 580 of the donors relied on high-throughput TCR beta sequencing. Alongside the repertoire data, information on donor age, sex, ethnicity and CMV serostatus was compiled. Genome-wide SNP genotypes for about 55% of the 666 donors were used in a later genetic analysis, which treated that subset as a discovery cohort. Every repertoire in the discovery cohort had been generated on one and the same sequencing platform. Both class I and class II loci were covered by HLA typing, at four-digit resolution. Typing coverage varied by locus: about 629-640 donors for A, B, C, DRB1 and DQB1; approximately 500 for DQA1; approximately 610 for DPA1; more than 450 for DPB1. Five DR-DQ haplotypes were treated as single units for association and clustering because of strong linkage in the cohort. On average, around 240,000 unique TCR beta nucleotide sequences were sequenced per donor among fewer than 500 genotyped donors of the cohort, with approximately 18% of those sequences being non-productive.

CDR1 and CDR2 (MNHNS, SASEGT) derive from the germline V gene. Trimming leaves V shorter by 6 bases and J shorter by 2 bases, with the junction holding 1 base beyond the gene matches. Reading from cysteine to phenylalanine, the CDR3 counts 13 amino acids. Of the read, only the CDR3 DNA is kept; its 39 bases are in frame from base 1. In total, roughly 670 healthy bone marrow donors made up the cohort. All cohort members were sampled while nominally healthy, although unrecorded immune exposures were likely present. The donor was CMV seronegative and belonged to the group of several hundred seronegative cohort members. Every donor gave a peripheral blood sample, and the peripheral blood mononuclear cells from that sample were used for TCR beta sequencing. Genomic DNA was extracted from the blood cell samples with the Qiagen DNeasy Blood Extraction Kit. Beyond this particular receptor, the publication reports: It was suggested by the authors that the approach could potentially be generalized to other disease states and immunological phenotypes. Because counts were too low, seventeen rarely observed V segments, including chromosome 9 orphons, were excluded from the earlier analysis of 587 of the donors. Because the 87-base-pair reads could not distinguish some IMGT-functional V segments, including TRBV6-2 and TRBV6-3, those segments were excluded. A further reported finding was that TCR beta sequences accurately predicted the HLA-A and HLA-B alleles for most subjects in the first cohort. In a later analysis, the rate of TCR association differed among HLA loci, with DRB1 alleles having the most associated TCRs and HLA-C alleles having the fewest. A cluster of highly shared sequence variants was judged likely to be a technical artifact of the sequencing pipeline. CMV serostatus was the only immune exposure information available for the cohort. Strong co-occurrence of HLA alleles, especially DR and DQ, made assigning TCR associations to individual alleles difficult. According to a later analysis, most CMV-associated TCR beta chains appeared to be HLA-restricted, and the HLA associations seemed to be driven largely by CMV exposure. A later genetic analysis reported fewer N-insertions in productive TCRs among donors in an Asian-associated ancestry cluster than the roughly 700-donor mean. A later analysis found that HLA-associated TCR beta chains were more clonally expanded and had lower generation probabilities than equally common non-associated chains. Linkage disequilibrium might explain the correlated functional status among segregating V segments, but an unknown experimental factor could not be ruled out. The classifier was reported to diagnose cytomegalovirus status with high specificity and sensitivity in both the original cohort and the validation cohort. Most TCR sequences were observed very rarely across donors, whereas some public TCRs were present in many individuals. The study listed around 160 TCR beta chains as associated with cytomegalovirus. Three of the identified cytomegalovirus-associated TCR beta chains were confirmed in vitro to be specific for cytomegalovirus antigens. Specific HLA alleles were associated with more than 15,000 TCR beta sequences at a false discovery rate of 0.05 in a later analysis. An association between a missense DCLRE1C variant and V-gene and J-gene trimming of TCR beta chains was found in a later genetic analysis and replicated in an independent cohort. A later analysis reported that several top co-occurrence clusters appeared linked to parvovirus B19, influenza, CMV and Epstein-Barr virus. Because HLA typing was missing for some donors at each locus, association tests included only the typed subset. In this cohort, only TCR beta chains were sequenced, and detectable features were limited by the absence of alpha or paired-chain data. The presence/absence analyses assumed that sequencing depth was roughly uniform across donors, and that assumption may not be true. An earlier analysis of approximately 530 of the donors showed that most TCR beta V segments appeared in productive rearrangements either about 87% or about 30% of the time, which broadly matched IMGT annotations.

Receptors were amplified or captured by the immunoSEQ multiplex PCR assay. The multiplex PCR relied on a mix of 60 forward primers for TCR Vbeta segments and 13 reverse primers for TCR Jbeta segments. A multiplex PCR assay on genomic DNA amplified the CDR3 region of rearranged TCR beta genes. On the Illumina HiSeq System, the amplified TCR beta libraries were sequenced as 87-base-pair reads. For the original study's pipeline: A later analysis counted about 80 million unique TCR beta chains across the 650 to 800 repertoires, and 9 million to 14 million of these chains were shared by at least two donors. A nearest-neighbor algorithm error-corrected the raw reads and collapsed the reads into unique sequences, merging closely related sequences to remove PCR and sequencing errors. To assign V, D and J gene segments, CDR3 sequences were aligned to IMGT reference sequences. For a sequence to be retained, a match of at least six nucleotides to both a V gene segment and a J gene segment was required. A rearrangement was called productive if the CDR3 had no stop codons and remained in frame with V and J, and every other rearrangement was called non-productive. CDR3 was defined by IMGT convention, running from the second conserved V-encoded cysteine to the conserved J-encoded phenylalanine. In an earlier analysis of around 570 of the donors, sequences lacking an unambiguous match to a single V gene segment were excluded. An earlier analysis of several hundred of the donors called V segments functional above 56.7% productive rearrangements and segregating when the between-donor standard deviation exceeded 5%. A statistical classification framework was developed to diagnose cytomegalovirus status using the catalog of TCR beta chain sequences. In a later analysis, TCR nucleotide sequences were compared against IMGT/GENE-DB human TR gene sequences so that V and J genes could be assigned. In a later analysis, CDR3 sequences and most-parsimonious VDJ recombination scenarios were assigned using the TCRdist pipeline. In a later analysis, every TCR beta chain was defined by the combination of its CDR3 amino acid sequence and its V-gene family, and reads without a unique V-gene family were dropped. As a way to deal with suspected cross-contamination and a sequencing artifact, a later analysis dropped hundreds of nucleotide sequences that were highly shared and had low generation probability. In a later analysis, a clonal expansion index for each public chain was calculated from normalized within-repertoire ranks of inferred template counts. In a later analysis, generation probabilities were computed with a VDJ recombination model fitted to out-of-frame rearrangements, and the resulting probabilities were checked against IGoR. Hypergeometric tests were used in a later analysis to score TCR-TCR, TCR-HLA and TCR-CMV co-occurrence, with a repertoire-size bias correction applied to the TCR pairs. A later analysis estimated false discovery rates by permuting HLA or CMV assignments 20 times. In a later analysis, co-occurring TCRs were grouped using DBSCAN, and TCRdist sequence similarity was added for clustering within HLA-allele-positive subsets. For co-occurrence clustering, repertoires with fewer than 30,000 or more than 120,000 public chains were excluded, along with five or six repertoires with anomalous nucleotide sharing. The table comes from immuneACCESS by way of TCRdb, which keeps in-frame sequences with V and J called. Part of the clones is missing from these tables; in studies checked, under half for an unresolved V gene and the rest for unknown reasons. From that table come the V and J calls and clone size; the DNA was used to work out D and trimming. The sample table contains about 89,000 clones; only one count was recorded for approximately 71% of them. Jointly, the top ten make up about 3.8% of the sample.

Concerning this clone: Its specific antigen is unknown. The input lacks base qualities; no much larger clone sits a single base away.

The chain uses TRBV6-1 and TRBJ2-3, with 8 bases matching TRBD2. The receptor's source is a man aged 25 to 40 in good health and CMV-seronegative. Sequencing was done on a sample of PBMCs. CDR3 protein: CASRGLATDTQYF. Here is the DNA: TGTGCCAGCAGAGGACTAGCCACAGATACGCAGTATTTT.